This passage covers 8 T cell receptor beta chains from one sample sequenced in a study of cytotoxic CD8 clonotypes in ibrutinib-treated CLL. Profiled with immunoSEQ multiplex PCR; TCRdb holds only in-frame clones, not every one. Of about 17,000 clones listed, 64% are singletons. Material: PBMCs, obtained after 12 months of ibrutinib treatment. The source is a human donor with chronic lymphocytic leukemia.

The chain couples TRBV12-5 to TRBJ2-2; 8 nucleotides line up with TRBD1. CDR1 and CDR2 from the germline V gene are LGHNT and FRNRAP. CDR3 length equals 16 residues. V lost 4 bases to trimming and J lost 6 bases; unmatched junction nucleotides: 10. CDR3 coding DNA: TGTGCTAGTGGTTCGACAATCAAACAGGGGGCCGGGGAGCTGTTTTTT. It translates to CASGSTIKQGAGELFF.

CDR3 DNA: TGTGCCAGCAGCTTATTAATCATTCCGGGACAGGGCCGAGCTAACTATGGCTACACCTTC. It is translated as CASSLLIIPGQGRANYGYTF. The rearrangement links TRBV7-8 to TRBJ1-2, with 9 bases aligning to TRBD1. CDR1 and CDR2 (germline): SGHVS, FQNEAQ. CDR3 length: 20 residues. V lost 2 bases to trimming and J lost 0 bases; unmatched junction nucleotides: 16.

The CDR3 loop reads CASSTRDTANYGYTF. Written as DNA, the CDR3 is TGTGCCAGCTCGACCCGGGACACGGCTAACTATGGCTACACCTTC. The chain combines TRBV18 with TRBJ1-2; D might be TRBD1 (6 bases). Trimming removed 6 bases from V and 0 bases from J, with 14 bases in between. This CDR3 region has 15 residues. CDR1 is KGHSH and CDR2 is LQKENI in the germline V gene.

The CDR3 DNA is TGTGCCAGCAACCCGAAATACAGGGGTTTAGAAGCTTTCTTT. Encoded protein: CASNPKYRGLEAFF. The chain recombines TRBV28 with TRBJ1-1, with 7 positions matching TRBD1. V lost 7 bases, J lost 8 bases, and 13 bases stayed unmatched. The germline gives CDR1 MDHEN, CDR2 SYDVKM. CDR3 length: 14 amino acids.

This clone appeared a few times. The chain recombines TRBV6-5 with TRBJ1-4, with D hard to call. The CDR3 is 16 residues long. V dropped 1 base and J dropped 4 bases, with 13 bases sitting between them. Germline-derived CDR1 and CDR2 are MNHEY and SVGAGI. The CDR3 DNA reads as TGTGCCAGCAGTTACTATTCACAGATCCATAATGAAAAACTGTTTTTT. It is translated as CASSYYSQIHNEKLFF.

V gene TRBV5-4 combines with J gene TRBJ1-1; possible D gene TRBD1, 5 bases. V lost 6 bases and J 0 bases, leaving 15 bases between the germline ends. The CDR3 is made up of 15 amino acids. Germline V gene sequence: CDR1 SGHNT, CDR2 YYREEE (reference sequence). The CDR3 DNA reads as TGTGCCAGCAAAGGAGCGGGGGTCTTGAACACTGAAGCTTTCTTT. Amino acid sequence: CASKGAGVLNTEAFF.

V gene TRBV5-6 combines with J gene TRBJ2-1; 12 bases align to TRBD2. Germline CDR1 reads SGHDT; CDR2 reads YYEEEE. V shed 0 bases and J 8 bases; nucleotides not matched to a gene: 9. The CDR3 contains 17 residues. CDR3 sequence reads: CASSLDMTSGSSYEQFF. The CDR3 coding sequence is TGTGCCAGCAGCTTGGACATGACTAGCGGGAGTAGTTATGAGCAGTTCTTC.

This chain connects TRBV5-6 to TRBJ1-4; D unresolved. The CDR3 has 14 residues. V was shortened by 2 bases and J by 5 bases, with 10 bases between the two germline ends. Germline CDR1 reads SGHDT; CDR2 reads YYEEEE. CDR3 in amino acids: CASSFDPTNEKLFF. DNA for the CDR3: TGTGCCAGCAGCTTTGACCCCACGAATGAAAAACTGTTTTTT.